A single TCR beta chain is shown here with its context. This specimen comes from a study of neoadjuvant anti-PD-1 for oral cavity cancer. Study context: Most patients had three to four biweekly doses of 3 mg/kg nivolumab before resection. Non-progressing patients received a fourth nivolumab dose near day 43, then surgery on days 50-56.

Sequencing was performed with immunoSEQ multiplex PCR; in TCRdb, only in-frame clones are kept and a portion is missing. The sample contains just over 14,000 clones, roughly two thirds of which appear only once. Trimming removed 10 bases from V and 7 bases from J; junction bases left unmatched: 8. This CDR3 comprises 13 residues. In germline, CDR1 is MGHDK, CDR2 SYGVNS. Cohort: HPV-negative, locally advanced oral cavity squamous cell carcinoma patients. The V call is TRBV25-1, the J call TRBJ2-7; 12 positions match TRBD2. The source is a person aged 35 to 85 with oral cavity squamous cell carcinoma. The source material was PBMCs, sampled before nivolumab (anti-PD-1) treatment. The CDR3 spells CATALAGGREQYF. CDR3 sequence (DNA): TGTGCCACCGCACTAGCGGGAGGAAGGGAGCAGTACTTC.